This TCR beta chain was identified in a study of cytomegalovirus exposure and HLA in healthy donors. To note about this clone: Other DNA sequences within the sample encode an identical CDR3.

From germline, CDR1 is KGHSH and CDR2 LQKENI. V lost 0 bases and J 6 bases, leaving 7 bases between the germline ends. CDR3 length equals 13 residues. A multiplex PCR was run with 60 Vbeta primers and 13 Jbeta primers. Some clones are missing from TCRdb's copy, which holds only in-frame ones; the method was immunoSEQ multiplex PCR. The sample contains fewer than 110,000 clones, around three quarters of which appear only once. The clonotype was recovered from a man aged 50 to 59 in good health and CMV-seropositive. Specimen: PBMCs. The chain combines TRBV18 with TRBJ2-3; D ambiguous. The DNA for the CDR3 is TGTGCCAGCTCACCACCGTCATTGGATACGCAGTATTTT. This translates into CASSPPSLDTQYF.